This T cell receptor (beta chain) was identified in a study of cytomegalovirus exposure and HLA in healthy donors (dated by TCRdb to about 2017). Some background on the complete study: An earlier analysis of 550 to 700 of the donors reported 276 Gb of sequence data and 117 million unique TCR beta sequences from about 200 million T cells. Around 320 gigabases of sequencing data and some 85 million unique TCR sequences were included in an early release covering roughly 700 HLA-typed donors. The genetic ancestry cluster associated with self-reported Caucasian donors included 70% to 85% of the roughly 400 genotyped donors. The study aimed to test whether cataloging public T cell receptors could reveal signatures of past pathogen exposure. The study used immunosequencing to profile the T cell repertoires of 600 to 850 subjects and linked those repertoires to cytomegalovirus serostatus. Besides the first cohort of around 670 subjects, a separate validation cohort made up of over 100 different subjects was used. The study combined high-throughput TCR immunosequencing, statistical association of individual TCRs with disease status, and machine learning to predict cytomegalovirus infection status. In a later analysis, previously published TCR beta repertoires from hundreds of donors were re-analyzed and high-resolution HLA genotyping was added so that TCR occurrence patterns could be studied. Rather than drawing on any new phenotypic data, the later analysis identified candidate immune exposures from TCR beta sequences and the way those sequences occurred across donors. An earlier analysis of roughly 580 of the donors used high-throughput TCR beta sequencing to judge whether each TCR beta V gene segment behaved as functional or pseudogenic. Donor age, sex, ethnicity and CMV serostatus were compiled together with the repertoire data. A later genetic analysis used genome-wide SNP genotypes for about three fifths of the roughly 700 donors, treating that subset as a discovery cohort. Every discovery cohort repertoire had been produced on one sequencing platform. Class I and class II HLA loci were covered by the typing at four-digit resolution. Typing coverage differed by locus: A, B, C, DRB1 and DQB1 were typed in roughly 620-630 donors, DQA1 in 522, DPA1 in some 610, and DPB1 in approximately 450. A handful of DR-DQ haplotypes were handled as single units for association and clustering because linkage in the cohort was strong. Across some 400 genotyped donors of the cohort, an average of about 250,000 unique TCR beta nucleotide sequences per donor were sequenced, and roughly 20% of those sequences were non-productive. Study-wide findings and limitations: Because some donors lacked HLA typing at each locus, the association tests relied only on the typed subset. A later genetic analysis reported fewer N-insertions in productive TCRs among donors in an Asian-associated ancestry cluster than the roughly 700-donor mean. In this cohort, only TCR beta chains were sequenced, and detectable features were limited by the absence of alpha or paired-chain data. According to a later analysis, TCR association rates differed among HLA loci, with DRB1 alleles showing the most associated TCRs and HLA-C alleles showing the fewest. In an earlier analysis of roughly 560 of the donors, most TCR beta V segments were observed in productive rearrangements about 87% or about 30% of the time, broadly matching IMGT annotations. The sequencing pipeline was judged likely to have produced a cluster of highly shared sequence variants as a technical artifact. An association between a missense DCLRE1C variant and V-gene and J-gene trimming of TCR beta chains was found in a later genetic analysis and replicated in an independent cohort. Some IMGT-functional V segments, including TRBV6-2 and TRBV6-3, could not be told apart with the 87-base-pair reads, so those segments were excluded. In a later analysis, 16,951 TCR beta sequences were associated with specific HLA alleles at a false discovery rate of 0.05. In a later analysis, HLA-associated TCR beta chains showed more clonal expansion and lower generation probabilities than non-associated chains that were equally common. The presence/absence analyses assumed that sequencing depth was roughly uniform across donors, and that assumption may not be true. A further reported finding was that TCR beta sequences accurately predicted the HLA-A and HLA-B alleles for most subjects in the first cohort. In vitro tests confirmed that a few of the cytomegalovirus-associated TCR beta chains recognize cytomegalovirus antigens. The classifier was reported to diagnose cytomegalovirus status with high specificity and sensitivity in both the original and validation cohorts. Most TCR sequences were observed very rarely across donors, whereas some public TCRs were present in many individuals. Assigning TCR associations to individual alleles was difficult when HLA alleles, especially DR and DQ, strongly co-occurred. According to a later analysis, parvovirus B19, influenza, CMV and Epstein-Barr virus appeared linked to several top co-occurrence clusters. According to a later analysis, most CMV-associated TCR beta chains appeared to be HLA-restricted, and the HLA associations seemed to be driven largely by CMV exposure. It was suggested by the authors that the approach could potentially be generalized to other disease states and immunological phenotypes. Linkage disequilibrium might explain the correlated functional status among segregating V segments, but an unknown experimental factor could not be excluded. CMV serostatus was the only immune exposure information available for the cohort. A total of 150 or so TCR beta chains were listed by the study as associated with cytomegalovirus. The earlier analysis of approximately 540 of the donors excluded some 15 rarely observed V segments, including chromosome 9 orphons, because counts were too low.

The cohort was made up of 666 healthy bone marrow donors. All cohort members were sampled while nominally healthy, although unrecorded immune exposures were likely present. The donor tested CMV seronegative and was one of the 352 seronegative cohort members. Every donor gave a peripheral blood sample, and the peripheral blood mononuclear cells from that sample were used for TCR beta sequencing. Genomic DNA was extracted from the blood cell samples with the Qiagen DNeasy Blood Extraction Kit. Note on this clone: Its antigen is unknown. Base qualities are not provided; no much larger clone lies one nucleotide away.

V loses 0 bases, J loses 4 bases, and the germline ends lie 7 bases apart. The CDR3 holds 13 amino acids from the cysteine to the valine. Solely the CDR3 DNA is kept, with 39 bases framed from the first base. CDR1 and CDR2 (WSHSY, SAAADI) derive from the germline V gene. Library method: the immunoSEQ multiplex PCR assay. For the multiplex PCR, a mixture combining 60 forward primers for TCR Vbeta segments and 13 reverse primers for TCR Jbeta segments was used. Amplification of the CDR3 region of rearranged TCR beta genes was performed with a multiplex PCR assay on genomic DNA. On the Illumina HiSeq System, the amplified TCR beta libraries were sequenced as 87-base-pair reads. In the paper's pipeline: A later analysis counted about 82 million unique TCR beta chains across the 550 to 700 repertoires, and 10 million to 12 million of these chains were shared by at least two donors. A nearest-neighbor algorithm error-corrected the raw reads and collapsed the reads into unique sequences, merging closely related sequences to remove PCR and sequencing errors. CDR3 sequences were aligned to IMGT reference sequences to assign V, D and J gene segments. Each retained sequence needed at least a six-nucleotide match to both a V gene segment and a J gene segment. Rearrangements were classified as productive when the CDR3 lacked stop codons and remained in frame with V and J, and all other rearrangements were classified as non-productive. Following IMGT convention, CDR3 was defined as the stretch from the second conserved V-encoded cysteine to the conserved J-encoded phenylalanine. The earlier analysis of roughly 590 of the donors excluded any sequence lacking an unambiguous match to a single V gene segment. In an earlier analysis of almost 600 of the donors, a V segment was called functional when productive rearrangements were above 56.7%, and segregating when the standard deviation between donors exceeded 5%. A statistical classification framework was built to diagnose cytomegalovirus status from the catalog of TCR beta chain sequences. In a later analysis, V and J genes were assigned by comparing TCR nucleotide sequences against IMGT/GENE-DB human TR gene sequences. The TCRdist pipeline was used in a later analysis to assign CDR3 sequences and most-parsimonious VDJ recombination scenarios. A later analysis defined each TCR beta chain by its CDR3 amino acid sequence plus V-gene family, and excluded reads lacking a unique V-gene family. To address suspected cross-contamination and a sequencing artifact, a later analysis removed several hundred highly shared, low-generation-probability nucleotide sequences. In a later analysis, a clonal expansion index for each public chain was calculated from normalized within-repertoire ranks of inferred template counts. In a later analysis, generation probabilities were computed with a VDJ recombination model fitted to out-of-frame rearrangements, and the resulting probabilities were checked against IGoR. Hypergeometric tests were used in a later analysis to score TCR-TCR, TCR-HLA and TCR-CMV co-occurrence, with a repertoire-size bias correction applied to the TCR pairs. A later analysis estimated false discovery rates by permuting HLA or CMV assignments 20 times. In a later analysis, co-occurring TCRs were grouped with DBSCAN, and TCRdist sequence similarity was added when clustering was performed within HLA-allele-positive subsets. For co-occurrence clustering, repertoires with fewer than 30,000 or more than 120,000 public chains were excluded, along with a handful of repertoires with anomalous nucleotide sharing. In TCRdb, the immuneACCESS table is reduced to in-frame sequences with V and J assigned. These tables do not hold every clone; where another copy was compared, an unresolved V gene accounts for under half, and the others remain unexplained. The V and J calls and clone size are taken from that table; D and trimming were inferred from the DNA. The sample profile shows approximately 140,000 clones; roughly 66% of them were found once. The ten top clones hold 1.5% to 2% of the sample.

The sequencing input was PBMCs. This TCR was sampled from a woman aged 18-29 years in good health and CMV-seronegative. In this chain, TRBV10-2 is recombined with TRBJ2-7; the D gene identity is not certain. The DNA sequence is TGCGCCAGCAGTGAGTCACTATTATACGAGCAGTACGTC. It translates as CASSESLLYEQYV.